The 16 T cell receptor beta chains listed next were all sequenced from one sample in a study of T cells in Graves' hyperthyroidism and ophthalmopathy. The CDR3 regions of TCR beta were amplified from RNA transcripts. The HTBI set primed first-round TCR CDR3 RT-PCR. MiXCR, applied by TCRdb to the multiplex PCR reads, yields one record per CDR3 protein. The table records approximately 600,000 distinct CDR3 sequences, around 20% of them present only once. The sample was blood. Receptors originate from a man aged 25-45 years with Graves' ophthalmopathy.

V usage is TRBV6-1 and J usage is TRBJ2-7; the D gene is possibly TRBD1 (5 bases). Germline CDR1 MNHNS, CDR2 SASEGT. The CDR3 sequence is 19 residues long. V was trimmed by 8 bases and J by 0 bases, leaving 29 bases between them. The CDR3 region is CASETRRQTSNKSSYEQYF. The CDR3 DNA is TGTGCCAGCGAGACCCGAAGACAGACGTCAAACAAAAGCTCCTACGAGCAGTACTTC.

The V call is TRBV29-1, the J call TRBJ1-1, with 8 nucleotides matching TRBD1. Germline lookup yields CDR1 SQVTM and CDR2 ANQGSEA. The CDR3 sequence is 14 residues long. The junction had 10 bases not matched to a gene; V was cut back by 4 bases and J by 6 bases. CDR3 coding DNA: TGCAGCGTTGTAAGGCAGGGGGCTGGGTCTGAAGCTTTCTTT. It encodes CSVVRQGAGSEAFF.

V is TRBV18 and J is TRBJ2-3; 9 bases match TRBD2. CDR1 and CDR2 from the germline V gene are KGHSH and LQKENI. The CDR3 runs 17 residues. Germline trimming cut 1 base from V and 11 bases from J; bases unmatched to any gene: 16. CDR3 residues: CASSPLKAAGGTLGQYF. Here the CDR3 DNA reads TGTGCCAGCTCACCACTCAAGGCAGCGGGAGGAACCCTGGGGCAGTATTTT.

This clonotype was counted ten times or more. The V gene is TRBV7-2, the J gene TRBJ2-1; 8 bases fit TRBD2. Trimming cost V 1 base and J 0 bases; bases outside gene matches: 11. This CDR3 has 19 residues. Germline-derived CDR1 and CDR2 are SGHTA and FQGNSA. CDR3 loop: CASSLGVGRAGFSYNEQFF. The CDR3 nucleotides are TGTGCCAGCAGCTTAGGGGTCGGGAGGGCCGGTTTCTCCTACAATGAGCAGTTCTTC.

This clonotype was detected a few times. The genes are TRBV7-2 and TRBJ2-1, with 10 nucleotides matching TRBD1. The CDR3 runs 15 residues. J lost 6 bases, V lost 5 bases, and 7 bases had no gene match. CDR1 is SGHTA and CDR2 is FQGNSA in the germline V gene. The CDR3 sequence: CASSNRDRGPNEQFF. In nucleotides, the CDR3 is TGTGCCAGCAGCAACCGGGACAGGGGACCCAATGAGCAGTTCTTC.

At least ten counts were recorded for this clonotype. The chain has TRBV11-2 and TRBJ2-7, with D unclear. The length of the CDR3 is 14 residues. Germline V gene sequence: CDR1 SGHAT, CDR2 FQNNGV. The V end was cut by 5 bases, the J end by 3 bases, with 14 bases between. The CDR3 DNA is TGTGCCAGCAGCACCGGACCTTCCAACTACGAGCAGTACTTC. This gives the protein CASSTGPSNYEQYF.

A few counts support this clonotype. The chain joins TRBV18 to TRBJ2-3; 7 nucleotides align to TRBD2. The CDR3 contains 15 residues. The ends lost 2 bases at V and 2 bases at J; junction bases unmatched: 4. Per the germline V gene, CDR1 is KGHSH and CDR2 is LQKENI. This CDR3 reads CASSPSAGVTDTQYF. For the CDR3, the DNA is TGTGCCAGCTCACCATCTGCGGGGGTCACAGATACGCAGTATTTT. The full variable domain, in which reference TRBV18 and TRBJ2-3 provide the parts outside the CDR3, is NAGVMQNPRHLVRRRGQEARLRCSPMKGHSHVYWYRQLPEEGLKFMVYLQKENIIDESGMPKERFSAEFPKEGPSILRIQQVVRGDSAAYFCASSPSAGVTDTQYFGPGTRLTVL.

The table lists this clonotype with a few counts. V usage is TRBV20-1 and J usage is TRBJ1-5; 7 nucleotides line up with TRBD1. V was clipped by 8 bases and J by 3 bases; unmatched bases: 13. Germline assignment: CDR1 DFQATT and CDR2 SNEGSKA (reference sequence). The CDR3 totals 15 residues. CDR3 nucleotide sequence: TGCAGTACACCCCGGGGTGGACAGGCCAATCAGCCCCAGCATTTT. Protein: CSTPRGGQANQPQHF.

This clonotype came up a few times. This rearrangement joins TRBV27 to TRBJ1-6; weak D call: TRBD1 (6 bases). Germline V gene lookup returns CDR1 MNHEY and CDR2 SMNVEV (reference sequence). CDR3 length equals 15 residues. V was clipped by 2 bases and J by 10 bases, with 15 bases between them. CDR3 residues: CASSLKRGTGSPLHF. CDR3 DNA sequence: TGTGCCAGCAGTTTAAAGAGGGGGACGGGATCACCCCTCCACTTT.

This clonotype has a count of ten or more. The chain joins TRBV7-9 to TRBJ1-1; D is ambiguous. Germline assignment: CDR1 SEHNR and CDR2 FQNEAQ (reference sequence). V shed 5 bases and J shed 8 bases, with 18 bases lying between them. There are 14 residues in the CDR3. The CDR3 here is CASSTTDGRPEAFF. Here the CDR3 DNA reads TGTGCCAGCAGCACAACCGACGGACGCCCGGAAGCTTTCTTT.

The chain carries TRBV10-2 and TRBJ2-2, with 7 bases identical to TRBD1. With V trimmed by 2 bases and J by 4 bases, 4 bases remained unmatched. CDR3 length: 15 amino acids. Germline lookup yields CDR1 WSHSY and CDR2 SAAADI. CDR3 residues: CASSEGQGVTGELFF. The CDR3 nucleotides are TGCGCCAGCAGTGAGGGCCAGGGGGTCACCGGGGAGCTGTTTTTT.

This clonotype was counted between two and nine times. The V and J genes are TRBV20-1 and TRBJ2-5; 9 bases agree with TRBD1. Per germline, CDR1 DFQATT and CDR2 SNEGSKA (reference sequence). This CDR3 has 17 amino acids. The J segment lost 5 bases and the V segment lost 3 bases, leaving 16 bases of the junction unmatched. The CDR3 region is CSARGPHRQGVVETQYF. CDR3 DNA sequence: TGCAGTGCTAGGGGCCCTCATAGACAGGGGGTAGTTGAGACCCAGTACTTC.

At least ten counts were recorded for this clonotype. This rearrangement joins TRBV7-2 to TRBJ1-1; 7 nucleotides agree with TRBD1. This CDR3 spans 16 amino acids. CDR1 is SGHTA, CDR2 FQGNSA, per germline. With V trimmed by 0 bases and J by 4 bases, 8 bases remained unmatched. The CDR3 spells CASSLAGRGPGTEAFF. The CDR3 coding sequence is TGTGCCAGCAGCTTAGCGGGGAGGGGGCCTGGCACTGAAGCTTTCTTT.

This clonotype was seen only a few times. The chain joins TRBV5-5 to TRBJ1-2, with D unclear. Deletions cut 1 base from V and 2 bases from J, with 9 bases between. Germline V lookup: CDR1 SGHKS, CDR2 YYEKEE (reference sequence). The CDR3 covers 14 residues. The CDR3 region has the DNA TGTGCCAGCAGCTTGTTAGAGGGAAACTATGGCTACACCTTC. Its protein product is CASSLLEGNYGYTF.

This clonotype was detected many times. This chain joins TRBV30 and TRBJ1-1; 7 bases match TRBD1. The V segment lost 0 bases and the J segment 1 base; nucleotides outside the gene matches: 8. This CDR3 region has 16 residues. Germline V lookup: CDR1 GTSNPN, CDR2 SVGIG (reference sequence). As DNA, the CDR3 is TGTGCCTGGAGTGTACACTACGGGACAGAGAACACTGAAGCTTTCTTT. Protein: CAWSVHYGTENTEAFF.

This clonotype has more than one count but fewer than ten. CDR3 nucleotides: TGTGCCAGCAGCCTCTACAGAGCTAGCAATCAGCCCCAGCATTTT. As protein: CASSLYRASNQPQHF. V and J are TRBV28 and TRBJ1-5; D not certain. The CDR3 is 15 residues long. Trimming shortened V by 6 bases and J by 0 bases, and 12 bases separated the two germline ends. CDR1 and CDR2 from the germline V gene are MDHEN and SYDVKM.